This TCR beta chain was retrieved from a study of cytomegalovirus exposure and HLA in healthy donors. Clones were read by immunoSEQ multiplex PCR, and TCRdb kept only the in-frame ones, dropping some. The data contain over 200,000 clones, less than 85% of them singletons. Sequenced sample: PBMCs. This clonotype was sampled from a woman aged 18 to 35 in good health and CMV-seronegative.

For the CDR3, the DNA is TGTGCCTGGAGTGTAGTTCTGGGGAGGAATCAGCCCCAGCATTTT. The encoded protein is CAWSVVLGRNQPQHF. The chain combines TRBV30 with TRBJ1-5; D is undetermined. The germline gives CDR1 GTSNPN, CDR2 SVGIG (reference sequence). The CDR3 runs to 15 residues. The ends were cut back, 0 bases at V and 4 bases at J, with 13 bases in the middle.